The 22 T cell receptor beta chains below all came from one sample that was sequenced in a study of PD-L1 blockade in urothelial cancer. As to time point: pretreatment peripheral blood. Clones were read by immunoSEQ multiplex PCR, and TCRdb kept only the in-frame ones, dropping some. Among more than 55,000 clones listed, approximately 75% were seen once. The specimen comprised PBMCs, sampled around atezolizumab (anti-PD-L1) treatment. The receptors were sampled from a man aged 70-80 years with urothelial cancer.

V usage is TRBV7-6 and J usage is TRBJ2-2, with TRBD1 as a possible D gene (5 bases). With 6 bases removed from V and 0 bases from J, the gap between germline ends came to 17 bases. Germline CDR1 is SGHVS and CDR2 is FNYEAQ. The CDR3 contains 17 residues. The CDR3 loop reads CASSLYNRQTNTGELFF. CDR3 coding DNA: TGTGCCAGCAGTCTTTATAACCGACAGACGAACACCGGGGAGCTGTTTTTT.

The chain couples TRBV4-3 to TRBJ1-2; a weak D match, TRBD1 (6 bases). The CDR3 consists of 17 residues. CDR1 LGHNA and CDR2 YSLEER come from the germline V gene. Between the trimmed V and J ends, which lost 0 bases and 2 bases, there was a span of 16 bases. CDR3 residues: CASSQDWQGNINYGYTF. CDR3 coding DNA: TGCGCCAGCAGCCAAGATTGGCAGGGGAACATAAACTATGGCTACACCTTC.

The gene calls are TRBV21-1 and TRBJ2-1; the D call in the table, TRBD2, was not verified against the DNA. TRBV21-1 is an annotated pseudogene. This CDR3 comprises 17 residues. The CDR3 DNA follows: TGTGCCAGCAGCATCGGACTAGCTTCCAGCTCCTACAATGAGCAGTTCTTC. Translation gives CASSIGLASSSYNEQFF.

The rearrangement joins TRBV5-4 to TRBJ2-3, with a tentative D call TRBD1 (6 bases). V gave up 0 bases and J gave up 0 bases, with 8 bases separating them. CDR1 is SGHNT, CDR2 YYREEE, per germline (reference sequence). The CDR3 covers 15 residues. This CDR3 reads CASSLDRASTDTQYF. The CDR3 DNA reads TGTGCCAGCAGCTTGGACAGGGCAAGCACAGATACGCAGTATTTT.

The V call is TRBV27, the J call TRBJ2-7; D perhaps matches TRBD2 (6 bases). This CDR3 has 14 amino acids. V shed 3 bases and J shed 2 bases, with 11 bases lying between them. Germline CDR1 and CDR2: MNHEY and SMNVEV (reference sequence). The CDR3 is CASSFASATYEQYF. The CDR3 bases are TGTGCCAGCAGTTTCGCTAGCGCAACCTACGAGCAGTACTTC.

The chain carries TRBV19 and TRBJ1-1; tentative D call: TRBD1 (5 bases). The V gene's germline CDR1 is LNHDA and CDR2 SQIVND (reference sequence). The length of the CDR3 is 16 residues. Trimming removed 3 bases at V and 0 bases at J, with 14 bases between. As DNA, the CDR3 is TGTGCCAGTAGTATGAGGCCGACAGCGATGAACACTGAAGCTTTCTTT. Its translation is CASSMRPTAMNTEAFF.

The V gene is TRBV4-1, the J gene TRBJ2-7; 8 bases align to TRBD1. CDR1 is MGHRA, CDR2 YSYEKL, per germline. CDR3 size: 18 residues. Losses at the gene ends were 2 bases for V and 2 bases for J; bases not matched to a gene: 14. This chain's CDR3 is CASSQRAGGDEGTYEQYF. The DNA of the CDR3 is TGCGCCAGCAGCCAACGGGCAGGGGGCGATGAGGGGACCTACGAGCAGTACTTC.

The chain joins TRBV5-1 to TRBJ2-5, with 7 bases lining up with TRBD1. Germline loops: CDR1 SGHRS, CDR2 YFSETQ. J gave up 0 bases and V 4 bases, and 3 bases lay outside the gene matches. CDR3 length: 14 residues. CDR3 DNA sequence: TGCGCCAGCAGCAGTACAGGGGACCAAGAGACCCAGTACTTC. Its protein is CASSSTGDQETQYF.

The chain joins TRBV18 to TRBJ2-7, with D maybe TRBD1 (5 bases). V shed 6 bases and J shed 1 base, with 10 bases lying between them. Germline assignment: CDR1 KGHSH and CDR2 LQKENI. CDR3 length equals 13 residues. Written as DNA, the CDR3 is TGTGCCAGCTCCCCAAGACAGTCCTACGAGCAGTACTTC. Residues: CASSPRQSYEQYF.

J is TRBJ1-4 and V is TRBV19; 8 nucleotides match TRBD1. Trimming took 7 bases from V and 4 from J; bases not matched to a gene: 11. The germline V gene has CDR1 LNHDA and CDR2 SQIVND (reference sequence). This CDR3 comprises 16 residues. This CDR3 reads CASNPTGEGINEKLFF. The CDR3 DNA reads TGTGCCAGTAACCCGACAGGGGAGGGGATTAATGAAAAACTGTTTTTT. The full variable domain, completed using reference TRBV19 and TRBJ1-4, is DGGITQSPKYLFRKEGQNVTLSCEQNLNHDAMYWYRQDPGQGLRLIYYSQIVNDFQKGDIAEGYSVSREKKESFPLTVTSAQKNPTAFYLCASNPTGEGINEKLFFGSGTQLSVL.

The chain links TRBV5-1 to TRBJ1-1, with D perhaps matching TRBD1 (6 bases). V was clipped by 0 bases and J by 4 bases, with 7 bases between them. Germline V gives CDR1 SGHRS, CDR2 YFSETQ. The CDR3 loop spans 13 amino acids. In DNA, the CDR3 is TGCGCCAGCAGCTTGGTCAGGGGCACTGAAGCTTTCTTT. It is translated as CASSLVRGTEAFF. Full variable domain (rest looked up from reference TRBV5-1 and TRBJ1-1): KAGVTQTPRYLIKTRGQQVTLSCSPISGHRSVSWYQQTPGQGLQFLFEYFSETQRNKGNFPGRFSGRQFSNSRSEMNVSTLELGDSALYLCASSLVRGTEAFFGQGTRLTVV.

The chain couples TRBV9 to TRBJ2-2, with D maybe TRBD1 (5 bases). The CDR3 loop spans 17 amino acids. In germline, CDR1 is SGDLS, CDR2 YYNGEE. The V and J ends lost 0 bases and 2 bases respectively, with 14 bases between them. CDR3 in DNA: TGTGCCAGCAGCGTAGAATGGGGCGGTGGTAACACCGGGGAGCTGTTTTTT. Translating gives CASSVEWGGGNTGELFF.

The genes are TRBV7-2 and TRBJ2-1, with TRBD2 as a possible D gene (5 bases). CDR3 size: 14 residues. The V gene lost 1 base and the J gene lost 6 bases, with 10 bases spanning the gap. Germline V lookup: CDR1 SGHTA, CDR2 FQGNSA. CDR3 nucleotides: TGTGCCAGCAGCTTAGGACGGGAAGCCAATGAGCAGTTCTTC. Amino acid sequence: CASSLGREANEQFF. Drawing the rest from reference TRBV7-2 and TRBJ2-1, the complete variable domain is GAGVSQSPSNKVTEKGKDVELRCDPISGHTALYWYRQSLGQGLEFLIYFQGNSAPDKSGLPSDRFSAERTGGSVSTLTIQRTQQEDSAVYLCASSLGREANEQFFGPGTRLTVL.

The chain uses TRBV7-8 and TRBJ1-3, with D tentatively TRBD1 (5 bases). Germline CDR1 SGHVS, CDR2 FQNEAQ. The ends were cut back, 4 bases at V and 2 bases at J, with 15 bases in the middle. There are 16 residues in the CDR3. This chain's CDR3 is CASSYQSGAAGNTIYF. The CDR3 nucleotides read TGTGCCAGCAGCTACCAAAGTGGGGCCGCTGGAAACACCATATATTTT.

The rearrangement links TRBV10-3 to TRBJ1-5; a possible D gene is TRBD1 (5 bases). Trimming took off 10 bases at V and 4 bases at J, with 11 bases between the two ends. The CDR3 has 12 residues. CDR1 and CDR2 from the germline V gene are ENHRY and SYGVKD. The CDR3, as DNA: TGTGCCACCGCGACAGAAAATCAGCCCCAGCATTTT. Its protein product is CATATENQPQHF.

The chain couples TRBV19 to TRBJ2-2; 9 bases align to TRBD2. This CDR3 comprises 13 residues. V lost 7 bases, J lost 6 bases, and 3 bases stayed unmatched. The germline CDR1 and CDR2 sequences are LNHDA and SQIVND (reference sequence). CDR3 sequence: CASTKRGAGELFF. The CDR3 DNA reads as TGTGCCAGTACCAAGCGGGGGGCCGGGGAGCTGTTTTTT.

This clone was observed a single time. The rearrangement links TRBV7-3 to TRBJ1-2, with D uncertain. The germline V gene has CDR1 SGHTA and CDR2 FQGTGA. The CDR3 sequence is 17 residues long. Trimming took off 4 bases at V and 4 bases at J, with 22 bases between the two ends. CDR3 amino acids: CASSSSLVRAPGYGYTF. The CDR3 DNA reads as TGTGCCAGCAGCTCCTCCCTTGTGAGGGCGCCGGGCTATGGCTACACCTTC.

V usage is TRBV6-4 and J usage is TRBJ2-7, with 10 positions matching TRBD1. The CDR3 spans 13 residues. Germline V gene data show CDR1 as MRHNA and CDR2 as SNTAGT. V shed 5 bases, J shed 6 bases, and the junction held 4 bases outside the gene matches. The CDR3 DNA reads TGTGCCAGCAGTATTGGACAGGGGGGCGAGCAGTACTTC. The encoded protein is CASSIGQGGEQYF.

The J gene is TRBJ2-3, the V gene TRBV7-9; 13 positions agree with TRBD2. This CDR3 region has 18 residues. Trimming cost V 4 bases and J 7 bases; bases outside gene matches: 14. Germline V gene data show CDR1 as SEHNR and CDR2 as FQNEAQ (reference sequence). In DNA form, the CDR3 reads TGTGCCAGCAGCTCCCTCACCGCCACTAGCGGGAGGGCCCATACGCAGTATTTT. This encodes CASSSLTATSGRAHTQYF.

The V call is TRBV7-2, the J call TRBJ2-4; 8 positions agree with TRBD2. Trimming cost V 6 bases and J 6 bases; bases outside gene matches: 7. This CDR3 has 14 residues. Germline assignment: CDR1 SGHTA and CDR2 FQGNSA. The CDR3 DNA reads as TGTGCCAGCAGTTCCGGGACTAGAAGAAACATTCAGTACTTC. It yields the protein CASSSGTRRNIQYF.

The V gene is TRBV7-9, the J gene TRBJ1-1; the match to TRBD1 covers 11 bases. Losses at the gene ends were 4 bases for V and 6 bases for J; bases not matched to a gene: 4. CDR1 and CDR2 from the germline V gene are SEHNR and FQNEAQ (reference sequence). This CDR3 is 14 amino acids long. CDR3 in amino acids: CASSWSGQGAEAFF. In DNA, the CDR3 is TGTGCCAGCAGCTGGTCGGGACAGGGGGCTGAAGCTTTCTTT.

This chain connects TRBV4-1 to TRBJ2-2; D may be TRBD1 (5 bases). Trimming pared 0 bases from V and 3 bases from J, leaving 8 bases between. The CDR3 is 15 amino acids. Per the germline V gene, CDR1 is MGHRA and CDR2 is YSYEKL. CDR3 in amino acids: CASSQEVRDTGELFF. The CDR3 DNA reads as TGCGCCAGCAGCCAAGAGGTCAGGGACACCGGGGAGCTGTTTTTT.